This is a list of T cell receptor beta chains from one sample in a study of blood T cell repertoires in COVID-19. The assay was immunoSEQ multiplex PCR, and TCRdb's table has in-frame clones only and misses some. This sample has about 220,000 clones, with 82% found just once. Sequencing was done on a sample of PBMCs or T cells enriched from blood (not recorded which). The receptors come from a woman aged 55-70 years who had recovered from COVID-19. CDR3s include the opening cysteine and the closing phenylalanine or tryptophan. A D gene is named only where the DNA matches it firmly. Clone size is not always given. Where it is, it says once, few, many or a class for expanded clones.

TRBJ2-7 | NA | NA | TRBV19 | TGTGCCAGTAGTATTGCAGGGTACGAGCAGTACTTC | CASSIAGYEQYF
TRBJ2-1 | NA | NA | TRBV10-3 | TGTGCCATCAGTGATAGCAATGAGCAGTTCTTC | CAISDSNEQFF
TRBJ2-7 | NA | NA | TRBV11-2 | TGTGCCAGCAGTCGAGCGGTTCACCCCTACGAGCAGTACTTC | CASSRAVHPYEQYF
TRBJ1-2 | NA | NA | TRBV4-2 | TGTGCCAGCAGCCAAGGGGGCAGGGGAGGCTACACCTTC | CASSQGGRGGYTF
TRBJ2-5 | NA | TRBD2 | TRBV7-2 | TGTGCCAGCAGCTTAGGTCGGCTAGCGGAAGAGACCCAGTACTTC | CASSLGRLAEETQYF
TRBJ1-2 | NA | NA | TRBV5-1 | TGCGCCAGCAGCATTACAGTCACAGCTAACTATGGCTACACCTTC | CASSITVTANYGYTF
TRBJ2-3 | NA | TRBD2 | TRBV2 | TGTGCCAGCAGCGAGACTAGCGGGGGGAATACGCAGTATTTT | CASSETSGGNTQYF
TRBJ2-1 | once | NA | TRBV4-3 | TGCGCCAGCAGCCAAGGGGGGGGGACAAATGAGCAGTTCTTC | CASSQGGGTNEQFF
TRBJ2-1 | NA | TRBD2 | TRBV4-1 | TGCGCCAGCAGCCAAGTACTAGCGGACCCATACAATGAGCAGTTCTTC | CASSQVLADPYNEQFF
TRBJ1-5 | NA | NA | TRBV2 | TGTGCCAGCACCCAGGCTGGGGGGGCCAATCAGCCCCAGCATTTT | CASTQAGGANQPQHF
TRBJ1-1 | NA | NA | TRBV30 | TGTGCCTGGAGTGTTAAATTTAAGACAGAAGCTTTCTTT | CAWSVKFKTEAFF
TRBJ2-7 | few | NA | TRBV28 | TGTGCCAGCAGTTTATGGCGGTACGGGGAGCAGTACTTC | CASSLWRYGEQYF
TRBJ1-2 | NA | NA | TRBV10-3 | TGTGCCATCAGTGAAACTCAGGGGCGTAACTATGGCTACACCTTC | CAISETQGRNYGYTF
TRBJ1-5 | NA | NA | TRBV19 | TGTGCCAGTAGTTCTTGGGCAGGTCAGCCCCAGCATTTT | CASSSWAGQPQHF
TRBJ1-1 | NA | NA | TRBV5-1 | TGCGCCAGCAGTTCCGGGACACGGAACACTGAAGCTTTCTTT | CASSSGTRNTEAFF
TRBJ1-1 | NA | NA | TRBV25-1 | TGTGCCAGCAGGACCCACGAGGGTTCGTTTTCGGTCACTGAAGCTTTCTTT | CASRTHEGSFSVTEAFF
TRBJ2-2 | NA | NA | TRBV25-1 | TGTGCCAGCAGTGACTTTAACACCGGGGAGCTGTTTTTT | CASSDFNTGELFF
TRBJ1-2 | NA | NA | TRBV18 | TGTGCCAGCTCACCGCAACCCAGGGAAAACTATGGCTACACCTTC | CASSPQPRENYGYTF
TRBJ1-1 | NA | NA | TRBV19 | TGTGCCAGTATTCCCACCTTGGGGCAGCTATTATACGGCAACACTGAAGCTTTCTTT | CASIPTLGQLLYGNTEAFF
TRBJ1-2 | NA | TRBD1 | TRBV19 | TGTGCCAGTAGTCAACAGACAGGGGGGACGGGAGGCTACACCTTC | CASSQQTGGTGGYTF
TRBJ1-5 | NA | NA | TRBV7-9 | TGTGCCAGCAGCGGTGGGAGGGGGCCCCAGCATTTT | CASSGGRGPQHF
TRBJ2-7 | NA | TRBD1 | TRBV7-2 | TGTGCCAGCAGCTTAGTCCCACAGGGGAGCAGAAGTTCCTACGAGCAGTACTTC | CASSLVPQGSRSSYEQYF
TRBJ2-2 | NA | NA | TRBV6-5 | TGTGCCAGCACTCCCTGGGGACAGAACACCGGGGAGCTGTTTTTT | CASTPWGQNTGELFF
TRBJ2-2 | NA | NA | TRBV11-2 | TGTGCCAGCAGTAACTACAGGGCTCTCGCGAACACCGGGGAGCTGTTTTTT | CASSNYRALANTGELFF
TRBJ1-1 | NA | NA | TRBV12-3/TRBV12-4 | TGTGCCAGCAGTTTAACCGGGGACACTGAAGCTTTCTTT | CASSLTGDTEAFF
TRBJ2-7 | NA | TRBD1 | TRBV29-1 | TGCAGCGTTGCCGGACAGGAAATCGGGCAGTACTTC | CSVAGQEIGQYF
TRBJ2-2 | few | TRBD2 | TRBV9 | TGTGCCAGCAGCGCTCCCTTATGGGGGGGAGAGACCATCCGGGAGCTGTTTTTT | CASSAPLWGGETIRELFF
TRBJ1-2 | NA | NA | TRBV7-8 | TGTGCCAGCAGCTTAGGTTTTGGTGCCAGCTATGGCTACACCTTC | CASSLGFGASYGYTF
TRBJ1-1 | NA | NA | TRBV29-1 | TGCAGCGTTGACCCAGGGCTTCCTATGAACACTGAAGCTTTCTTT | CSVDPGLPMNTEAFF
TRBJ2-7 | NA | NA | TRBV10-2 | TGCGCCAGCAGTGAGCCAGGGCCCCTCATATCCTACGAGCAGTACTTC | CASSEPGPLISYEQYF
TRBJ2-5 | few | NA | TRBV5-6 | TGTGCCAGCAGCTTGAGGAACGGGGAGACCCAGTACTTC | CASSLRNGETQYF
TRBJ2-7 | NA | TRBD1 | TRBV5-1 | TGCGCCAGCAGCCACAACCAGGGGGCCTCCTACGAGCAGTACTTC | CASSHNQGASYEQYF
TRBJ1-1 | NA | TRBD1 | TRBV5-1 | TGCGCCAGCAGCATCCGAGGACAGGGGAACACTGAAGCTTTCTTT | CASSIRGQGNTEAFF
TRBJ2-7 | NA | NA | TRBV4-3 | TGCGCCAGCATCTCACGAGCCTCCTACGAGCAGTACTTC | CASISRASYEQYF
TRBJ1-6 | large | NA | TRBV27 | TGTGCCAGCAGTTTCGGGGGATGGGTAGATAATTCACCCCTCCACTTT | CASSFGGWVDNSPLHF
TRBJ2-2 | NA | TRBD1 | TRBV6-1 | TGTGCCAGCAGTGGGACCGGGACAGGGGTTTCCGGGGAGCTGTTTTTT | CASSGTGTGVSGELFF
TRBJ2-3 | NA | TRBD1 | TRBV19 | TGTGCCAGTAGTATAGTATTCGGGACAGGGGTGGTAGATACGCAGTATTTT | CASSIVFGTGVVDTQYF
TRBJ2-1 | many | TRBD2 | TRBV29-1 | TGCAGCGTTGAAGAGCTAGCGGGGGGCCCTTACAATGAGCAGTTCTTC | CSVEELAGGPYNEQFF
TRBJ1-4 | NA | TRBD1 | TRBV19 | TGTGCCAGTAGACACCTTGGGGGACAGAATGAAAAACTGTTTTTT | CASRHLGGQNEKLFF
TRBJ2-7 | NA | NA | TRBV21-1 | TGTGCCAGCAGCGTTCCCGGGACAGGGGAAGGCGAGCAGTACTTC | CASSVPGTGEGEQYF
TRBJ1-2 | NA | NA | TRBV11-2 | TGTGCCAGCAGCTTAGTTCCGGGGGGCCCGACAAACTATGGCTACACCTTC | CASSLVPGGPTNYGYTF
TRBJ1-1 | many | TRBD1 | TRBV19 | TGTGCCAGTACCTTACCACAGGGGATTTTAGCTTTCTTT | CASTLPQGILAFF
TRBJ1-5 | few | TRBD1 | TRBV7-8 | TGTGCCAGCAGCCTAACGGGACAGGGCGATCAGCCCCAGCATTTT | CASSLTGQGDQPQHF
TRBJ2-7 | NA | NA | TRBV19 | TGTGCCAGTAGCTCGGGTTACGGCGGGGAGCAGTACTTC | CASSSGYGGEQYF
TRBJ2-2 | NA | TRBD2 | TRBV3-1/TRBV3-2 | TGTGCCAGCAGCCGTGGGACTAGCGGGAGAAGCGGGGAGCTGTTTTTT | CASSRGTSGRSGELFF
TRBJ2-1 | NA | TRBD2 | TRBV3-1/TRBV3-2 | TGTGCCAGCAGCCAAGGGACTAGTCCTCGGCAGTTCTTC | CASSQGTSPRQFF
TRBJ1-4 | NA | NA | TRBV7-2 | TGTGCCAGCAGCTTAATGCAGGGGAATGAAAAACTGTTTTTT | CASSLMQGNEKLFF
TRBJ1-2 | NA | NA | TRBV13 | TGTGCCAGCAGCTTAGAACAGAACTATGGCTACACCTTC | CASSLEQNYGYTF
TRBJ2-7 | few | NA | TRBV7-2 | TGTGCCAGCAGCTTAGACCAACCCGGTAGGGGCTACGAGCAGTACTTC | CASSLDQPGRGYEQYF
TRBJ2-1 | NA | NA | TRBV9 | TGTGCCAGCAGCGTAGGTGGCAGCGGATACAATGAGCAGTTCTTC | CASSVGGSGYNEQFF
TRBJ1-1 | NA | TRBD1 | TRBV20-1 | TGCAGTGCTAGTCCAAAGGGGGGGGACAGGTTGGCGGGCACTGAAGCTTTCTTT | CSASPKGGDRLAGTEAFF
TRBJ2-1 | NA | TRBD2 | TRBV30 | TGTGCCTGGAGTGGGGGTAGCGGGAGTCAATCCTACAATGAGCAGTTCTTC | CAWSGGSGSQSYNEQFF
TRBJ2-7 | NA | TRBD1 | TRBV5-6 | TGTGCCAGCAGCACCGGGACAGGGGGCCGCGAGCAGTACTTC | CASSTGTGGREQYF
TRBJ2-6 | NA | NA | TRBV19 | TGTGCCAGTAGTGTAACAGGGATGGGGGCCAACGTCCTGACTTTC | CASSVTGMGANVLTF
TRBJ1-5 | NA | NA | TRBV12-3/TRBV12-4 | TGTGCCAGCAGTTTGGGGCAACAGCCCCAGCATTTT | CASSLGQQPQHF
TRBJ2-1 | NA | NA | TRBV11-2 | TGTGCCAGCAGCCCGGTCGTTGTCTACAATGAGCAGTTCTTC | CASSPVVVYNEQFF
TRBJ2-6 | NA | TRBD2 | TRBV7-9 | TGTGCCAGCAGCTTAGGTAGCGGGGACGGTTCTGGGGCCAACGTCCTGACTTTC | CASSLGSGDGSGANVLTF
TRBJ1-5 | NA | TRBD1 | TRBV19 | TGTGCCAGTATCCGACAGGGGGACGGGCAGCCCCAGCATTTT | CASIRQGDGQPQHF
TRBJ2-1 | NA | NA | TRBV7-9 | TGTGCCAGCAGCGAACAGCAGAATGAGCAGTTCTTC | CASSEQQNEQFF
TRBJ1-5 | few | NA | TRBV6-5 | TGTGCCAGCAGGGCGGAAATTTATAGCAATCAGCCCCAGCATTTT | CASRAEIYSNQPQHF